This T cell receptor (beta chain) was documented in a study of early T cells in non-severe SARS-CoV-2 infection. Study-wide background: Unsorted whole blood bulk RNA was sequenced, with unpaired chains. Study-wide results and limits: Comparison of clonotypes with VDJdb favored anti-spike CD8 responses while missing private and CD4 specificities.

This clonotype was seen many times. The target antigen is unknown. Separate cDNA molecules each had unique molecular identifiers attached to them. TCRdb redid the calling of the 5' RACE reads with MiXCR, one entry per CDR3 protein. The data hold fewer than 25,000 distinct CDR3 sequences, with approximately 4.4% observed a single time. The length of the CDR3 is 14 residues. Trimming took 5 bases from V and 7 from J; bases not matched to a gene: 12. CDR1 and CDR2 (germline): SQVTM, ANQGSEA. Sequencing was performed on whole blood. This receptor was obtained from an adult who was a healthcare worker with PCR-confirmed SARS-CoV-2 infection or an uninfected control (not recorded which). This chain joins TRBV29-1 and TRBJ2-3, with 7 bases lining up with TRBD1. CDR3 loop: CSVSTGLGVNTQYF. For the CDR3, the DNA is TGCAGCGTTTCGACAGGGTTGGGAGTAAATACGCAGTATTTT.